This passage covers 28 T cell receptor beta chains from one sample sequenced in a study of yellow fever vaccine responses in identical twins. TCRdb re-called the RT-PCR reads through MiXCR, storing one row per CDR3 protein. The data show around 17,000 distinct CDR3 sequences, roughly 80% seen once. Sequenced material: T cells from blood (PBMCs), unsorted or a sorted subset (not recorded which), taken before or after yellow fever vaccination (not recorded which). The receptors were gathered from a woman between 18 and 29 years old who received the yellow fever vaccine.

Here the CDR3 DNA reads TGTGCCAGCAGTTTAGGGTCAAGCTCCCTTAGCAATCAGCCCCAGCATTTT. This translates into CASSLGSSSLSNQPQHF. V and J are TRBV28 and TRBJ1-5; D unclear. The CDR3 is made up of 17 amino acids. The ends were cut back, 2 bases at V and 0 bases at J, with 14 bases in the middle. Germline loops: CDR1 MDHEN, CDR2 SYDVKM.

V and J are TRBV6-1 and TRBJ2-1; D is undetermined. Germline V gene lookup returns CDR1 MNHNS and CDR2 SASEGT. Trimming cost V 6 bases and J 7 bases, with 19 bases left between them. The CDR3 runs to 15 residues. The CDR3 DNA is TGTGCCAGCAGCCTTGGGGAAGACGGTGGAAATGAGCAGTTCTTC. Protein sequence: CASSLGEDGGNEQFF.

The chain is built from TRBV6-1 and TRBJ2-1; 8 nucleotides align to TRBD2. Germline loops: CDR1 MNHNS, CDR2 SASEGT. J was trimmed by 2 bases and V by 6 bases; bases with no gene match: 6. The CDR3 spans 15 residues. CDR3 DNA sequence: TGTGCCAGCAGCAAGAGCGGGGGCCCCTACAATGAGCAGTTCTTC. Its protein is CASSKSGGPYNEQFF.

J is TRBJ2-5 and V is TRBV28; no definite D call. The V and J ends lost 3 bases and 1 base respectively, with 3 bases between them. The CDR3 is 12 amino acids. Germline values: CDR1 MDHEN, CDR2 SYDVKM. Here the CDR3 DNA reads TGTGCCAGCAGTTTCCCCCAAGAGACCCAGTACTTC. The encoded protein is CASSFPQETQYF.

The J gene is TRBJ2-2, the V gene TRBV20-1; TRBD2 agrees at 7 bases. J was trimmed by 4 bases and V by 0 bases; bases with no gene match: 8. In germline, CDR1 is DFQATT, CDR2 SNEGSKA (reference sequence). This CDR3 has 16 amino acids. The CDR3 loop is CSARDFLAVSTGELFF. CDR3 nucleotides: TGCAGTGCTAGAGATTTCCTAGCGGTCTCCACCGGGGAGCTGTTTTTT.

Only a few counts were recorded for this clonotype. This CDR3 reads CASSSTVNIQYF. CDR3 nucleotides: TGTGCCAGCAGCTCAACGGTTAACATTCAGTACTTC. The rearrangement links TRBV7-3 to TRBJ2-4; D gene ambiguous. The germline gives CDR1 SGHTA, CDR2 FQGTGA. Trimming pared 4 bases from V and 7 bases from J, leaving 8 bases between. This CDR3 has 12 residues.

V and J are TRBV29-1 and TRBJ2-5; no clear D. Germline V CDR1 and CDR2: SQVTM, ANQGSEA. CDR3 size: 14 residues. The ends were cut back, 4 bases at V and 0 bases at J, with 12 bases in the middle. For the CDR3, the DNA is TGCAGCGTTGCTGGCGATCCGTACCAAGAGACCCAGTACTTC. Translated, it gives CSVAGDPYQETQYF.

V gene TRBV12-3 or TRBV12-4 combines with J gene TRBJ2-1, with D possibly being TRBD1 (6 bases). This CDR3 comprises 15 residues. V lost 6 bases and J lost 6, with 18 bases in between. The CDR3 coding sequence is TGTGCCAGCAGACTTAGGACAGTTATTGGCAATGAGCAGTTCTTC. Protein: CASRLRTVIGNEQFF.

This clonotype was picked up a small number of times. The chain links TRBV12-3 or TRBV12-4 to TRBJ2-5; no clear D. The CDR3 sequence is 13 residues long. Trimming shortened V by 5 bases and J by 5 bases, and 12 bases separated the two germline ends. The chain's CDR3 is CASSTVNPETQYF. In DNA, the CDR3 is TGTGCCAGCAGTACCGTCAACCCCGAGACCCAGTACTTC.

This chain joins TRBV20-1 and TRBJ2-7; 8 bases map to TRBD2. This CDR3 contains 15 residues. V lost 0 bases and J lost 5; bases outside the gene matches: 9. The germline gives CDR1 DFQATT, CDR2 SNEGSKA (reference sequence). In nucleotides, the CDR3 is TGCAGTGCTAGAGATATTACTAGCGGCCTCAACGAGCAGTACTTC. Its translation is CSARDITSGLNEQYF.

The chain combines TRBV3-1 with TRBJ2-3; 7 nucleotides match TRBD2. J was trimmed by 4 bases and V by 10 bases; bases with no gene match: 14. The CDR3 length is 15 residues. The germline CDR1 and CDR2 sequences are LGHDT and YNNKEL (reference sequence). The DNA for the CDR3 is TGTGCCACCTCCCCTACCCTCGGGGGGTCAGATACGCAGTATTTT. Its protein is CATSPTLGGSDTQYF.

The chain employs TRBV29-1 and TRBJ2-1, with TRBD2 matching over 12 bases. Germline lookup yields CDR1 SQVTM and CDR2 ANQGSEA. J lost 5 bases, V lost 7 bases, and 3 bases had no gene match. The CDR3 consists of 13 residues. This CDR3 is CSGRLAGDNEQFF. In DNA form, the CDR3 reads TGCAGCGGACGACTAGCGGGGGACAATGAGCAGTTCTTC.

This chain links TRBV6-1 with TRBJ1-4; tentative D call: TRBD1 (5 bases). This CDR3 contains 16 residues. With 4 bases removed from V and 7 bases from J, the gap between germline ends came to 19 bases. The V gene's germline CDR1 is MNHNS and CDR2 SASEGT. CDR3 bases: TGTGCCAGCAGTGGATTGTGGGGGGATACCGGTGAAAAACTGTTTTTT. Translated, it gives CASSGLWGDTGEKLFF.

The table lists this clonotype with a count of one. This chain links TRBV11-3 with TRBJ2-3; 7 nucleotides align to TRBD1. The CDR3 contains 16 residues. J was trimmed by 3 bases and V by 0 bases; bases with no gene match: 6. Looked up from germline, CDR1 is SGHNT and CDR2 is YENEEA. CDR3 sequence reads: CASSLDRGGTTDTQYF. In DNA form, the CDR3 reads TGTGCCAGCAGCTTAGATAGAGGGGGCACAACAGATACGCAGTATTTT.

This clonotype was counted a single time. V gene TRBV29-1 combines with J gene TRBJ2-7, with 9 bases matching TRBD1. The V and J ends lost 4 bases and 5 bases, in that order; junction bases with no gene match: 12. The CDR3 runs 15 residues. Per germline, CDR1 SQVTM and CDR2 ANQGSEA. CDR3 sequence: CSVGAGGTGPDEQYF. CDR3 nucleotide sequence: TGCAGCGTTGGAGCTGGGGGGACAGGGCCGGACGAGCAGTACTTC.

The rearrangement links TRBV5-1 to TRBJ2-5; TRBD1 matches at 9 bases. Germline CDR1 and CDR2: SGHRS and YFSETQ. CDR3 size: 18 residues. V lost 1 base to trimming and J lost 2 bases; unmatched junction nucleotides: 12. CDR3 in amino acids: CASSLRSQTGGSQETQYF. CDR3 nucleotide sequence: TGCGCCAGCAGCTTGCGATCCCAGACAGGGGGTTCTCAAGAGACCCAGTACTTC.

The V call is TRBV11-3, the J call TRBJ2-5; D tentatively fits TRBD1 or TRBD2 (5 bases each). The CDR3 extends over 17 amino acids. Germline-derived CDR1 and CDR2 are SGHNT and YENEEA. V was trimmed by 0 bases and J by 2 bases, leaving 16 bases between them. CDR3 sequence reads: CASSLEGPGAAQETQYF. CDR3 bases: TGTGCCAGCAGCTTAGAAGGCCCCGGGGCAGCGCAAGAGACCCAGTACTTC.

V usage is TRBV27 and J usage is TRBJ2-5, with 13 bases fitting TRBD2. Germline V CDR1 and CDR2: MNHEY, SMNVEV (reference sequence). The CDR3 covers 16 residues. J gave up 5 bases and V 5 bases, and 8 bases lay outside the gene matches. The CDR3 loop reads CASSPLLAGGRETQYF. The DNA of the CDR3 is TGTGCCAGCAGTCCATTACTAGCGGGGGGGCGCGAGACCCAGTACTTC.

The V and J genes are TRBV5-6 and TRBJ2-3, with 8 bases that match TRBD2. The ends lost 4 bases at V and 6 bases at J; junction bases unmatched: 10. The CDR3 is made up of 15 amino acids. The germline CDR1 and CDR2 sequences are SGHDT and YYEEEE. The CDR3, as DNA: TGTGCCAGCAGCCCGAGGGGCGGGAGGCCTGATACGCAGTATTTT. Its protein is CASSPRGGRPDTQYF.

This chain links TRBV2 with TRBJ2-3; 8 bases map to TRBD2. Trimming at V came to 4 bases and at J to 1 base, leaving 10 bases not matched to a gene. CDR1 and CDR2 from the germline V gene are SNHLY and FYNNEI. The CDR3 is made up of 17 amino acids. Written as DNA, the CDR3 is TGTGCCAGCAGTGTGAATGTGGAGACTAGCGGCACAGATACGCAGTATTTT. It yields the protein CASSVNVETSGTDTQYF.

The CDR3 here is CASSLRQWVYNEQFF. In DNA, the CDR3 is TGTGCCAGCAGCTTACGACAATGGGTGTACAATGAGCAGTTCTTC. The J gene is TRBJ2-1, the V gene TRBV3-1; no clear D. Germline assignment: CDR1 LGHDT and CDR2 YNNKEL (reference sequence). The CDR3 covers 15 residues. Trimming pared 5 bases from V and 4 bases from J, leaving 15 bases between.

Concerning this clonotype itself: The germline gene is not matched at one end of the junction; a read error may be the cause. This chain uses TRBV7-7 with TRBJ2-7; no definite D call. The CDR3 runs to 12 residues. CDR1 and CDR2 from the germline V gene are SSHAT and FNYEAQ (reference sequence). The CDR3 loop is CASSSEVGEQYF. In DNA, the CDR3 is TGTGCTAGCAGCTCCGAGGTGGGGGAGCAGTACTTC.

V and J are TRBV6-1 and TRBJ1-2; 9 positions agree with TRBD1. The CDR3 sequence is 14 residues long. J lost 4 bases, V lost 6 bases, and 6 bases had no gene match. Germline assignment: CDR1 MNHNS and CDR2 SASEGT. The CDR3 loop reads CASRQGASGYGYTF. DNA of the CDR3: TGTGCCAGCAGACAGGGGGCGTCTGGCTATGGCTACACCTTC.

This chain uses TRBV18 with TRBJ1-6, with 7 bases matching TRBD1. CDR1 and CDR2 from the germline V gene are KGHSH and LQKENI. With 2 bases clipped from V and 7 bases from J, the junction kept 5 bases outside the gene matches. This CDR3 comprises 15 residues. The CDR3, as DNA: TGTGCCAGCTCACCAATGGGACAGCTAAATTCACCCCTCCACTTT. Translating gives CASSPMGQLNSPLHF. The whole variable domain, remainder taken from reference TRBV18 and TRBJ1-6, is NAGVMQNPRHLVRRRGQEARLRCSPMKGHSHVYWYRQLPEEGLKFMVYLQKENIIDESGMPKERFSAEFPKEGPSILRIQQVVRGDSAAYFCASSPMGQLNSPLHFGNGTRLTVT.

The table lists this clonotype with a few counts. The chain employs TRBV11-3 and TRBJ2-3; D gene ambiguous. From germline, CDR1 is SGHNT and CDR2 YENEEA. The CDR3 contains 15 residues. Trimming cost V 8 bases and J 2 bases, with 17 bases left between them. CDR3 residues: CASAAAQSHTDTQYF. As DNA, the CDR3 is TGTGCCAGCGCAGCCGCGCAGTCTCACACAGATACGCAGTATTTT.

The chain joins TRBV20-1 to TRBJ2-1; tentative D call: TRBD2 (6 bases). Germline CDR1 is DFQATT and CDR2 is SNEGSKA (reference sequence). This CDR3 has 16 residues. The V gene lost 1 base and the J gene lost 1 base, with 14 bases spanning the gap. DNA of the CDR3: TGCAGTGCTAGAGGGGGGACTTTCCATTCCTACAATGAGCAGTTCTTC. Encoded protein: CSARGGTFHSYNEQFF.

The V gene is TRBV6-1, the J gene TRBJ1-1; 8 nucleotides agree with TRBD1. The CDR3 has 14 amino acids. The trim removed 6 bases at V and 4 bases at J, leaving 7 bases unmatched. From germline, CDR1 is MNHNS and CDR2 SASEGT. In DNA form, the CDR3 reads TGTGCCAGCAGCCGACAGGGGTTCGTCACTGAAGCTTTCTTT. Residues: CASSRQGFVTEAFF.

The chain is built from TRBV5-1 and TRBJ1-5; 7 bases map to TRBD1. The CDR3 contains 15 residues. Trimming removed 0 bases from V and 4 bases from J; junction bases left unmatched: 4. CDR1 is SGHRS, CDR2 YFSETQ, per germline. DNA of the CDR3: TGCGCCAGCAGCTTGGGGCCAGGGGGAAATCAGCCCCAGCATTTT. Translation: CASSLGPGGNQPQHF. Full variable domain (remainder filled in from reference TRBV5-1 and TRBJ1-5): KAGVTQTPRYLIKTRGQQVTLSCSPISGHRSVSWYQQTPGQGLQFLFEYFSETQRNKGNFPGRFSGRQFSNSRSEMNVSTLELGDSALYLCASSLGPGGNQPQHFGDGTRLSIL.